The clone carrying this T cell receptor beta chain was seen just once. Its antigen remains unknown. CD8+CD57+ cell expansion, shown by flow cytometry, had occurred in the patients selected for sequencing. Severe acquired aplastic anemia was the diagnosis recorded for all patients. The entry originates in a study of CD8+CD57+ T cells in acquired aplastic anemia. As for the study in general: Sorted CD4+ and CD8+ cells yielded DNA averaging around 3.2 ug.

V trimming: 1 base; J trimming: 4 bases; junction bases outside the gene matches: 3. CDR3 size: 15 residues. CDR1 is SQVTM and CDR2 is ANQGSEA in the germline V gene. Investigators profiled TCR beta VDJ and CDR3 from genomic DNA template. TCRdb ran MiXCR on the reads and lists one entry per CDR3 protein. The sample carries about 160,000 distinct CDR3 sequences, 71% recorded once. Study-wide results and caveats: It was found that fewer than 35 CD8+ CDR3 sequences were shared between patients and controls. Patients showed no significant difference from controls in CD8+ Simpson's diversity.

The specimen was sorted CD4+, CD8+, or CD8+CD57+ T cells (not recorded which) from PBMCs. The TCR comes from a human donor with aplastic anemia. The chain is built from TRBV29-1 and TRBJ2-5; TRBD2 aligns across 13 bases. The DNA of the CDR3 is TGCAGCGTTGAAGGACTAGCGGGAGGACGAGAGACCCAGTACTTC. This gives the protein CSVEGLAGGRETQYF.